The TCR beta chain described here comes from a study of T cell changes during pregnancy in multiple sclerosis. Using immunoSEQ multiplex PCR, the repertoire was profiled, and TCRdb retains in-frame clones only, with some absent. Here the sample spans tens of thousands of clones, approximately 86% being singletons. This CDR3 has 14 amino acids. Germline CDR1 and CDR2: LGHNA and YNFKEQ. The junction had 5 bases not matched to a gene; V was cut back by 2 bases and J by 9 bases. Source: CD4+ T cells from peripheral blood mononuclear cells, taken in the second trimester of pregnancy. The chain joins TRBV4-2 to TRBJ1-3; 9 bases match TRBD1. The TCR originated in a female donor in good health, enrolled as a control in a pregnancy study. CDR3 bases: TGTGCCAGCAGCCAACCGGGACAGGGAGCCACCATATATTTT. Its protein product is CASSQPGQGATIYF.